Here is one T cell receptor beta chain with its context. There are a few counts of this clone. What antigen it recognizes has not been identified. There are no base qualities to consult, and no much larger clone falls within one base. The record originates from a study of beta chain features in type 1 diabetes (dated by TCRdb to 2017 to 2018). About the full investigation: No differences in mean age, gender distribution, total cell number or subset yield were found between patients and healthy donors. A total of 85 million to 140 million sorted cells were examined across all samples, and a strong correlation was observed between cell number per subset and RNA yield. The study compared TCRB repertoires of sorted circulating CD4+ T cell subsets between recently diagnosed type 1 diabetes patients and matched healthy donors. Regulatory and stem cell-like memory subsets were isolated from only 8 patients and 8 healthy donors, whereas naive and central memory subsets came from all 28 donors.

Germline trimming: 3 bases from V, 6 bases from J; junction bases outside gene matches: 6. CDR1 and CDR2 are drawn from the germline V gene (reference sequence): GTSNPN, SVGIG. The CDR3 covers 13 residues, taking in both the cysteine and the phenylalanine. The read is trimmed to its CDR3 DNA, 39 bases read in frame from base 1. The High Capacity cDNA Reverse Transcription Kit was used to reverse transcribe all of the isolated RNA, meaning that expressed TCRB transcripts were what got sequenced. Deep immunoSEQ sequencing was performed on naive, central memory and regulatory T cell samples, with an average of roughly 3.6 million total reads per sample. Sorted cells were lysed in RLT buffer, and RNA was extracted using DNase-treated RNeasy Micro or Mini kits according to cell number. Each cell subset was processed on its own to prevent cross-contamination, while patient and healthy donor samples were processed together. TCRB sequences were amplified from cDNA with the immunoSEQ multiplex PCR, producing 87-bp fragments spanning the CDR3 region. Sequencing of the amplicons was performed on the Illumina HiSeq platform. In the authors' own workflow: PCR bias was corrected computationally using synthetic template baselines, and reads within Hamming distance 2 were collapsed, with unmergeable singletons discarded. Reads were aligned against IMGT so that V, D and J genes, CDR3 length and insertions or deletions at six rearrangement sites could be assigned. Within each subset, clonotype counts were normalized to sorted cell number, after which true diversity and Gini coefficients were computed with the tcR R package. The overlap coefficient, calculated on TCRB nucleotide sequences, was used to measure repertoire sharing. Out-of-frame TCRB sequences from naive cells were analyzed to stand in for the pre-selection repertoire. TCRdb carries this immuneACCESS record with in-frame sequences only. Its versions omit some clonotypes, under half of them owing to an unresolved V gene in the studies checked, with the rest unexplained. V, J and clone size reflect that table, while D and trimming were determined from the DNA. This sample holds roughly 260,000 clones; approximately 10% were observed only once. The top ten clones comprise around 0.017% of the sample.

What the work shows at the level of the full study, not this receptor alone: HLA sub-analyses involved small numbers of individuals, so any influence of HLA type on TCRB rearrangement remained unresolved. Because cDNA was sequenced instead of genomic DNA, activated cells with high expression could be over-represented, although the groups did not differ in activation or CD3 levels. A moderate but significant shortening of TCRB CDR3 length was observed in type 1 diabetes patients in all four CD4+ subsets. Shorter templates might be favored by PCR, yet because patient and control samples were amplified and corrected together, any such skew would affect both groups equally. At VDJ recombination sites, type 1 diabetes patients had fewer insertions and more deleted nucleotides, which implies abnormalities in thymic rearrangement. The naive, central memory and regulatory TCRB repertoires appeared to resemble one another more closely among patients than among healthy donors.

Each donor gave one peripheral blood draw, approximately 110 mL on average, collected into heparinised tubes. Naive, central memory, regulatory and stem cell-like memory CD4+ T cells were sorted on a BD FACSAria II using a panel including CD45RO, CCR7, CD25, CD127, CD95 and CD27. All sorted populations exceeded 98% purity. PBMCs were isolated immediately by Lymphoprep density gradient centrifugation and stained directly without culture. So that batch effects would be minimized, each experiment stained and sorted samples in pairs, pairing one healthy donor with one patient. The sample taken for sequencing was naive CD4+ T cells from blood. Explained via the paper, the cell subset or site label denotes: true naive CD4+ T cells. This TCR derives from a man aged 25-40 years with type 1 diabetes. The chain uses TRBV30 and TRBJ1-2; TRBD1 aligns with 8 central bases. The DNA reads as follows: TGTGCCTGGAGCCGGACAGGGAACGATGGCTACACCTTC. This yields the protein CAWSRTGNDGYTF.